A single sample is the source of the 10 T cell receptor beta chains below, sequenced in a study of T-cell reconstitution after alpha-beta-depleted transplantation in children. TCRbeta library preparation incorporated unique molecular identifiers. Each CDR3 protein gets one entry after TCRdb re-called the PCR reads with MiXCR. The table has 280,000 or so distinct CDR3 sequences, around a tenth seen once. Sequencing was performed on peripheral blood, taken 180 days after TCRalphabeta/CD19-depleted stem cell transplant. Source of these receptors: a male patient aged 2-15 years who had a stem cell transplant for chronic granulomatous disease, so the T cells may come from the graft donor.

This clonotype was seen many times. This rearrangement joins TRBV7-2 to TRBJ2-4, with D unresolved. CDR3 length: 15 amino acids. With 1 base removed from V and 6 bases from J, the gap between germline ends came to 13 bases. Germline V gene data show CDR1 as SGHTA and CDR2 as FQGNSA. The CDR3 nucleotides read TGTGCCAGCAGCTTAGGGACCAAGGTGGGAAACATTCAGTACTTC. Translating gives CASSLGTKVGNIQYF.

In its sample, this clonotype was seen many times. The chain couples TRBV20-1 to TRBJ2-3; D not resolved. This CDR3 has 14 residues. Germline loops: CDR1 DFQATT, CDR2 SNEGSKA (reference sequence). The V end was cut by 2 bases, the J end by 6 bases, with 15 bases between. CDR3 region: CSARKEHSRDTQYF. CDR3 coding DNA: TGCAGTGCTAGAAAAGAACATTCGCGGGATACGCAGTATTTT.

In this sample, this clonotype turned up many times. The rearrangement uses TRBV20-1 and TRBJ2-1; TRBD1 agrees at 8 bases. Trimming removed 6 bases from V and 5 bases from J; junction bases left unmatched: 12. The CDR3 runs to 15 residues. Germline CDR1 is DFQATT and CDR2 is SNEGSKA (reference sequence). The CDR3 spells CSAPDPGGANNEQFF. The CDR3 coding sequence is TGCAGTGCGCCCGACCCAGGGGGCGCAAACAATGAGCAGTTCTTC.

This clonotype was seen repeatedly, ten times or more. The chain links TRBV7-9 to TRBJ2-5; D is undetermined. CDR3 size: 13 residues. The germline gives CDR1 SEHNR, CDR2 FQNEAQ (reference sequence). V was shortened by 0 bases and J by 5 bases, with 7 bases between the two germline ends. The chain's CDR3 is CASSLAIGETQYF. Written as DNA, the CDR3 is TGTGCCAGCAGCTTAGCGATTGGTGAGACCCAGTACTTC. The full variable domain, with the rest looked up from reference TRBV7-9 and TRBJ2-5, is DTGVSQNPRHKITKRGQNVTFRCDPISEHNRLYWYRQTLGQGPEFLTYFQNEAQLEKSRLLSDRFSAERPKGSFSTLEIQRTEQGDSAMYLCASSLAIGETQYFGPGTRLLVL.

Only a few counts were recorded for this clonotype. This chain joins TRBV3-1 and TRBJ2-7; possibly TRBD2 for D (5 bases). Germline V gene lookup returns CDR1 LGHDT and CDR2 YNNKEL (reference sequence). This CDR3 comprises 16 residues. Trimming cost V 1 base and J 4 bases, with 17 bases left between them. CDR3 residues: CASSQGTALADYEQYF. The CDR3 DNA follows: TGTGCCAGCAGCCAAGGGACCGCCCTAGCTGATTACGAGCAGTACTTC.

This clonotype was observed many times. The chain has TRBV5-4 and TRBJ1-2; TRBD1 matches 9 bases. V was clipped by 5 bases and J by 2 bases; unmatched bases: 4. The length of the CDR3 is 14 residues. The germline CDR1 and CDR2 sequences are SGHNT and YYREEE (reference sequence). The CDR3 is CASRWTGENYGYTF. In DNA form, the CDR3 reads TGTGCCAGCAGGTGGACAGGGGAAAACTATGGCTACACCTTC.

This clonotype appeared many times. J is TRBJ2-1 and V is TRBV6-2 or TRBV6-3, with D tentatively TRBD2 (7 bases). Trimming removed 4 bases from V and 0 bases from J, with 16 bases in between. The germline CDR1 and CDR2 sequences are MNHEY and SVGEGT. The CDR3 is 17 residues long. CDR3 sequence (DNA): TGTGCCAGCAGTTCGGGGGGCAGACAGAGCTCCTACAATGAGCAGTTCTTC. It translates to CASSSGGRQSSYNEQFF.

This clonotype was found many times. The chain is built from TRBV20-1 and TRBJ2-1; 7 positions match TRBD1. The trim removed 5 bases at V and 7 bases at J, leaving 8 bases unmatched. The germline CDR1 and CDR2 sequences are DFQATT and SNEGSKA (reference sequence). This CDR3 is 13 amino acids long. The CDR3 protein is CSAPDRRNNEQFF. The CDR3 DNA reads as TGCAGTGCTCCGGACAGGAGGAATAATGAGCAGTTCTTC.

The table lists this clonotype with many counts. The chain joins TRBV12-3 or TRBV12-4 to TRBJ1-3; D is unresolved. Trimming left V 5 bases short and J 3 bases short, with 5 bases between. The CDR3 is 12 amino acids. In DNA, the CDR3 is TGTGCCAGCAGTAGGGTTGGAAACACCATATATTTT. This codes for CASSRVGNTIYF.

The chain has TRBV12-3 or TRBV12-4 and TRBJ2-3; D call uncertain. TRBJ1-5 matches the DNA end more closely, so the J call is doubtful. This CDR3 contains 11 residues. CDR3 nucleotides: TGTGCCAGCAGTTTGTCAGATACGCAGCATTTT. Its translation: CASSLSDTQHF.